There are many counts of the clone carrying this TCR beta chain. Its cognate antigen is unknown. This entry comes from a study of Graves' ophthalmopathy and Graves' hyperthyroidism. General study findings and limits: As the model predicted ophthalmopathy progression, it achieved a sensitivity of roughly 69% and a specificity of about 72%. Blood shared most expanded thyroid clonotypes above 0.001 frequency.

RNA transcripts were the template, and TCR beta CDR3 regions were amplified from them. First-round RT-PCR relied on HTBI primers, and a second-round multiplex PCR came next. TCRdb used MiXCR to reprocess the multiplex PCR reads, holding one entry per CDR3 protein. In the table there are over a million distinct CDR3 sequences, 35% to 40% of which are singletons. CDR1 and CDR2 (germline): SGHVS, FQNEAQ. V was cut by 2 bases and J by 7 bases, with 6 bases left in between. This CDR3 is 11 amino acids long. V usage is TRBV7-8 and J usage is TRBJ2-7, with D hard to call. The clonotype was recovered from an adult man with Graves' hyperthyroidism. The sample taken for sequencing was peripheral blood or thyroid tissue (not recorded which). The CDR3 bases are TGTGCCAGCAGCTTATCCAGGGAGCAGTACTTC. Encoded protein: CASSLSREQYF.